Listed below are T cell receptor beta chains from one sample, sequenced in a study of blood T cell repertoires in COVID-19. Repertoires were generated with immunoSEQ multiplex PCR, while TCRdb's copy carries only in-frame clones and drops some. The sample consists of fewer than 80,000 clones, 90% of them appearing once. Sequenced sample: peripheral blood. All receptors derive from a man in his forties or fifties with acute or convalescent COVID-19. The CDR3 runs from the conserved cysteine through the conserved F or W. D genes are given only for firm matches. Clone size is not always given. Where it is, it says once, few, many or a class for expanded clones.

j_call d_call clone_size v_call cdr3_aa cdr3_nt
TRBJ1-4 TRBD1 once TRBV19 CASSKSPGTGGTNEKLFF TGTGCCAGTAGTAAAAGTCCCGGGACAGGGGGCACTAATGAAAAACTGTTTTTT
TRBJ2-1 NA NA TRBV14 CASSPLLNSYNEQFF TGTGCCAGCAGCCCCCTTTTAAACTCCTACAATGAGCAGTTCTTC
TRBJ1-5 NA NA TRBV4-3 CASSQDYPQGGNQPQHF TGCGCCAGCAGCCAAGATTATCCACAGGGAGGCAATCAGCCCCAGCATTTT
TRBJ2-7 TRBD2 NA TRBV18 CASSPRLAGGNSYEQYF TGTGCCAGCTCACCAAGGCTAGCGGGAGGGAACTCCTACGAGCAGTACTTC
TRBJ2-6 TRBD1 few TRBV6-6 CASSPNIRGLGANVLTF TGTGCCAGCAGTCCCAATATCAGGGGGCTTGGGGCCAACGTCCTGACTTTC
TRBJ1-1 TRBD1 NA TRBV7-9 CASSLQGGLEAFF TGTGCCAGCAGCTTACAGGGGGGACTTGAAGCTTTCTTT
TRBJ1-2 TRBD1 NA TRBV11-3 CASSLGTGALSGYTF TGTGCCAGCAGCTTAGGGACAGGGGCTCTAAGTGGCTACACCTTC
TRBJ2-2 TRBD2 NA TRBV5-6 CASSIGLVGVFGELFF TGTGCCAGCAGCATTGGACTAGTAGGGGTCTTCGGGGAGCTGTTTTTT
TRBJ2-2 NA NA TRBV19 CASSIEGGTVHRTSTGELFF TGTGCCAGTAGTATAGAGGGCGGGACGGTGCATAGGACGAGCACCGGGGAGCTGTTTTTT
TRBJ1-2 TRBD1 NA TRBV5-6 CASSLPGQGDYGYTF TGTGCCAGCAGCTTACCGGGACAGGGGGATTATGGCTACACCTTC
TRBJ2-2 NA NA TRBV6-5 CASRVRNPGELFF TGTGCCAGCAGGGTCAGGAACCCCGGGGAGCTGTTTTTT
TRBJ2-1 NA NA TRBV4-1 CASSQGLFSNEQFF TGCGCCAGCAGCCAAGGACTCTTCAGCAATGAGCAGTTCTTC
TRBJ2-7 NA NA TRBV5-6 CASSFFFLRKVSYEQYF TGTGCCAGCAGCTTTTTTTTCTTGAGGAAAGTTTCCTACGAGCAGTACTTC
TRBJ1-2 NA NA TRBV5-5 CASSLSDRGNYGYTF TGTGCCAGCAGCTTATCGGACAGAGGAAACTATGGCTACACCTTC
TRBJ1-4 NA once TRBV5-1 CASSLESNEKLFF TGCGCCAGCAGCTTAGAGAGTAATGAAAAACTGTTTTTT
TRBJ2-1 NA NA TRBV27 CASSLGSSYNEQFF TGTGCCAGCAGTTTGGGGAGCTCCTACAATGAGCAGTTCTTC
TRBJ2-1 TRBD2 NA TRBV19 CASSSRLAGTYNEQFF TGTGCCAGTAGTTCTCGACTAGCGGGTACCTACAATGAGCAGTTCTTC
TRBJ1-1 NA medium-sized TRBV7-9 CASSLQGAGTEAFF TGTGCCAGCAGCTTACAAGGGGCCGGCACTGAAGCTTTCTTT
TRBJ1-6 TRBD1 NA TRBV19 CASSDRGNSPLHF TGTGCCAGTAGTGACAGGGGTAATTCACCCCTCCACTTT
TRBJ2-3 NA NA TRBV12-3/TRBV12-4 CASGPSADTQYF TGTGCCAGCGGTCCTAGCGCAGATACGCAGTATTTT
TRBJ1-2 TRBD1 NA TRBV6-2/TRBV6-3 CASSYGQANYGYTF TGTGCCAGCAGTTATGGACAGGCTAACTATGGCTACACCTTC
TRBJ2-7 TRBD1 once TRBV2 CASSEGAGGHEQYF TGTGCCAGCAGTGAAGGGGCAGGGGGCCACGAGCAGTACTTC
TRBJ2-7 NA once TRBV5-5 CASSSLGVSYEQYF TGTGCCAGCAGCTCTTTAGGGGTCTCCTACGAGCAGTACTTC
TRBJ2-2 TRBD2 NA TRBV5-1 CASRSGGFTGELFF TGCGCCAGCAGATCGGGAGGGTTCACCGGGGAGCTGTTTTTT
TRBJ2-2 NA NA TRBV21-1 CASSPAGRDYTGELFF TGTGCCAGCAGCCCCGCTGGGCGGGACTACACCGGGGAGCTGTTTTTT